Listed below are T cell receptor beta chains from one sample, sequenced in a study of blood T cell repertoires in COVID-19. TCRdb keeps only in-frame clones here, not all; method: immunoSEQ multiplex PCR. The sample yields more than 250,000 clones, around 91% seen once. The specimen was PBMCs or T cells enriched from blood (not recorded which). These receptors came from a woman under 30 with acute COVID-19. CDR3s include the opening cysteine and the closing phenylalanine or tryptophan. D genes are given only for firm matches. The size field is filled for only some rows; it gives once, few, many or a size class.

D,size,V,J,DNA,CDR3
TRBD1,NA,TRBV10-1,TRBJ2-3,TGCGCCAGCAGTGGGACAGGGGGCTCAGATACGCAGTATTTT,CASSGTGGSDTQYF
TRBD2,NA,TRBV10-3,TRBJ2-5,TGTGCCATCAGTGATCCGCCGGGACTAGCGGACCAAGAGACCCAGTACTTC,CAISDPPGLADQETQYF
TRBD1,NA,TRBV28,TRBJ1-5,TGTGCCAGCAGCCCCGGACAGGGGAAACAGCCCCAGCATTTT,CASSPGQGKQPQHF
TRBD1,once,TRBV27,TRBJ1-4,TGTGCCAGCAAGCGGGACAGGGGGTATGGAAAACTGTTTTTT,CASKRDRGYGKLFF
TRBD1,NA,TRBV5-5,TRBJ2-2,TGTGCCAGCAGGTCAGGCTTAGGCCGGGACAGGGCCACCGGGGAGCTGTTTTTT,CASRSGLGRDRATGELFF
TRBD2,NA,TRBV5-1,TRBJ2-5,TGCGCCAGCACTTTTCCTACTAGCGGACAAGAGACCCAGTACTTC,CASTFPTSGQETQYF
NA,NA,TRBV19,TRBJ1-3,TGTGCCACCCAATACAGGGCAGGGCCCTCTGGAAACACCATATATTTT,CATQYRAGPSGNTIYF
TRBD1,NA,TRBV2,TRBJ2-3,TGTGCCAGGACAGGGGGCCCCGGCACAGATACGCAGTATTTT,CARTGGPGTDTQYF
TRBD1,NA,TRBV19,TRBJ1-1,TGTGCCAGTAGCCCCAATGACAGGGTGGTAATGAACACTGAAGCTTTCTTT,CASSPNDRVVMNTEAFF
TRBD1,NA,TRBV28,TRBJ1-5,TGTGCCAGCAGTCTATGGACAGGGGGAGGCAATCAGCCCCAGCATTTT,CASSLWTGGGNQPQHF
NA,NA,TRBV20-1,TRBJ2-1,TGCAGTGCTAGTGAGGAGGGCTCCTACAATGAGCAGTTCTTC,CSASEEGSYNEQFF
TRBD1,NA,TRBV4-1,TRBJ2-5,TGCGCCAGCAGCCGATACGGGACAGGACACCAAGAGACCCAGTACTTC,CASSRYGTGHQETQYF
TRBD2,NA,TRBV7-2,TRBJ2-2,TGTGCCAGCAGCCCTCGTGTTACTAGCGTGGGGGAGCTGTTTTTT,CASSPRVTSVGELFF
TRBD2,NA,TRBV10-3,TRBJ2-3,TGTGCCATCAGTGTAGGTGGGGGGGAAGATACGCAGTATTTT,CAISVGGGEDTQYF
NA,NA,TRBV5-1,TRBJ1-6,TGCGCCAGCAGCTTGGGATCAGGGGATTCACCCCTCCACTTT,CASSLGSGDSPLHF
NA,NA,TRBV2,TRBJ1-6,TGTGCCAGCAGTGAGCAGGGGCGTTCTTCACCCCTCCACTTT,CASSEQGRSSPLHF
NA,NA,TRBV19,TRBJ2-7,TGTGCCAGTAGTACCGACAGCACTTACGAGCAGTACTTC,CASSTDSTYEQYF
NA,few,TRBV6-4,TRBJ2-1,TGTGCCAGCAGCGAGACTAGTAACAATGAGCAGTTCTTC,CASSETSNNEQFF
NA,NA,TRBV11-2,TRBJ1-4,TGTGCCAGCAGCTTAGCGGTGGGGCTTTGGGAAAAACTGTTTTTT,CASSLAVGLWEKLFF
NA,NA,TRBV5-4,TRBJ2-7,TGTGCCAGCAGCTTGGTGGGAGACGAGCAGTACTTC,CASSLVGDEQYF
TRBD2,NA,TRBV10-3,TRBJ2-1,TGTGCCATCAGTGGCAATACGTACCTCGGGGAGGGTGAGCAGTTCTTC,CAISGNTYLGEGEQFF
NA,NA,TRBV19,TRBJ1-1,TGTGCCAGTAGCGGTAGACCAGGGGACACTGAAGCTTTCTTT,CASSGRPGDTEAFF
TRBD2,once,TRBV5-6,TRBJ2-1,TGTGCCAGCAGACAGTTAGCGGGATACACCCCCAGCTCCTACAATGAGCAGTTCTTC,CASRQLAGYTPSSYNEQFF
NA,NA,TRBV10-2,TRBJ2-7,TGCGCCAGCAGTGAGAGAGACAGCTCCTACGAGCAGTACTTC,CASSERDSSYEQYF
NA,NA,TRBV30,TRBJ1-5,TGTGCCTGGAGTGAGGGAGGGAATCAGCCCCAGCATTTT,CAWSEGGNQPQHF
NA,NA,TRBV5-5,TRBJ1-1,TGTGCCAGCAGCAAGATCACCGACAAGACCGAAGCTTTCTTT,CASSKITDKTEAFF
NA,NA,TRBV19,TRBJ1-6,TGTGCCAGTAGCATACAGGCCGACAGCTCCTATAATTCACCCCTCCACTTT,CASSIQADSSYNSPLHF
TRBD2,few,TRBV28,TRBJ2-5,TGTGCCAGCAGTTTGTGGAGCGGGAGGATAGAGACCCAGTACTTC,CASSLWSGRIETQYF